This T cell receptor (beta chain) was sequenced for a study of blood T cell repertoires in COVID-19. Here immunoSEQ multiplex PCR was the method, and the copy in TCRdb shows in-frame clones only, minus some. The sample shows some 49,000 clones, 85% to 95% of them seen only once. This clone was seen once. Germline values: CDR1 KGHDR, CDR2 SFDVKD. This CDR3 spans 15 amino acids. Between the trimmed V and J ends, which lost 0 bases and 2 bases, there was a span of 6 bases. The chain uses TRBV24-1 and TRBJ2-2; D is uncertain. The source of this sequence is a man in his sixties with COVID-19, enrolled during active disease. Sequenced sample: peripheral blood. CDR3 DNA sequence: TGTGCCACCAGTGATTTGGGGCTTAACACCGGGGAGCTGTTTTTT. Amino acids: CATSDLGLNTGELFF.